What follows are 14 T cell receptor beta chains derived from one specimen sequenced in a study of immune evolution from preneoplasia to lung adenocarcinoma. TCRdb keeps only in-frame clones here, not all; method: immunoSEQ multiplex PCR. Altogether several thousand clones are present, approximately 85% being singletons, with the ten largest covering approximately 5%. The sample comprised FFPE invasive lung adenocarcinoma tissue. All receptors come from a person aged 50 to 70 with lung adenocarcinoma.

The rearrangement joins TRBV9 to TRBJ2-3, with 7 bases that match TRBD1. Germline lookup yields CDR1 SGDLS and CDR2 YYNGEE. V lost 3 bases and J lost 2; bases outside the gene matches: 6. The CDR3 runs to 15 residues. CDR3 region: CASSAGQSTTDTQYF. For the CDR3, the DNA is TGTGCCAGCAGCGCGGGACAGTCGACCACAGATACGCAGTATTTT.

The V gene is TRBV29-1, the J gene TRBJ1-2, with D uncertain. The CDR3 is 12 residues long. The germline gives CDR1 SQVTM, CDR2 ANQGSEA. V lost 5 bases and J 4 bases, leaving 11 bases between the germline ends. CDR3 nucleotides: TGCAGCGTTTGGGAGGGCACCTATGGCTACACCTTC. It specifies CSVWEGTYGYTF.

This chain connects TRBV10-3 to TRBJ2-3; weak D call: TRBD1 (5 bases). This CDR3 has 14 amino acids. V lost 2 bases and J 6 bases, leaving 12 bases between the germline ends. The V gene's germline CDR1 is ENHRY and CDR2 SYGVKD. The CDR3 is CAISEGAMGDTQYF. CDR3 in DNA: TGTGCCATCAGTGAGGGGGCCATGGGGGATACGCAGTATTTT.

The rearrangement uses TRBV4-1 and TRBJ1-2; D ambiguous. The CDR3 totals 15 residues. Germline V gene sequence: CDR1 MGHRA, CDR2 YSYEKL. V was clipped by 0 bases and J by 0 bases, with 8 bases between them. CDR3 amino acids: CASSQEGRSNYGYTF. The CDR3, as DNA: TGCGCCAGCAGCCAAGAAGGCCGATCTAACTATGGCTACACCTTC.

CDR3 nucleotides: TGTGCCAGCAGCCAGCTAGGGGCTAGCTCCTACGAGCAGTACTTC. Translating it yields CASSQLGASSYEQYF. The J gene is TRBJ2-7, the V gene TRBV5-6, with a tentative D call TRBD1 (5 bases). CDR3 size: 15 residues. Trimming shortened V by 4 bases and J by 0 bases, and 14 bases separated the two germline ends. Germline V gene lookup returns CDR1 SGHDT and CDR2 YYEEEE.

In its sample, this clone was seen a few times. The chain joins TRBV28 to TRBJ2-7, with 13 bases fitting TRBD2. The V segment lost 7 bases and the J segment 2 bases; nucleotides outside the gene matches: 5. The CDR3 is 15 residues long. Germline CDR1 reads MDHEN; CDR2 reads SYDVKM. The CDR3 reads CASKAGTSGAYEQYF. The CDR3, as DNA: TGTGCCAGCAAAGCCGGGACTAGCGGGGCCTACGAGCAGTACTTC.

This clone was counted a single time. V and J are TRBV30 and TRBJ1-1; 10 bases fit TRBD1. CDR1 and CDR2 (germline): GTSNPN, SVGIG (reference sequence). J was trimmed by 6 bases and V by 2 bases; bases with no gene match: 6. The CDR3 extends over 14 amino acids. CDR3 sequence: CAWSSGQGKAEAFF. As DNA, the CDR3 is TGTGCCTGGAGTTCGGGACAGGGGAAGGCTGAAGCTTTCTTT.

CDR3 coding DNA: TGTGCCAGCAGCTCCTCAGGTGTGGAGACAGGTCCGGATGAAAAACTGTTTTTT. Its translation: CASSSSGVETGPDEKLFF. This chain joins TRBV7-9 and TRBJ1-4; possible D gene TRBD1, 6 bases. V was pared by 4 bases and J by 6 bases, with 24 bases between. Germline V lookup: CDR1 SEHNR, CDR2 FQNEAQ (reference sequence). This CDR3 spans 18 amino acids.

CDR3 residues: CASSLASTSEPYEQYF. Here the CDR3 DNA reads TGTGCCAGCAGCTTAGCTTCGACTAGCGAACCCTACGAGCAGTACTTC. The chain uses TRBV7-8 and TRBJ2-7; 8 nucleotides line up with TRBD2. Germline CDR1 reads SGHVS; CDR2 reads FQNEAQ. J gave up 2 bases and V 0 bases, and 6 bases lay outside the gene matches. This CDR3 has 16 amino acids.

This clone was seen more than once but under ten times. The chain is built from TRBV27 and TRBJ1-1; 7 positions agree with TRBD1. Germline lookup yields CDR1 MNHEY and CDR2 SMNVEV (reference sequence). The V and J ends lost 5 bases and 0 bases, in that order; junction bases with no gene match: 15. The CDR3 covers 18 residues. CDR3 region: CASSDSADPQGMNTEAFF. The DNA for the CDR3 is TGTGCCAGCAGTGATTCCGCCGACCCACAGGGGATGAACACTGAAGCTTTCTTT.

V gene TRBV27 combines with J gene TRBJ2-5; 9 bases agree with TRBD1. The V and J ends lost 2 bases and 5 bases, in that order; junction bases with no gene match: 3. The CDR3 spans 14 residues. Germline loops: CDR1 MNHEY, CDR2 SMNVEV (reference sequence). In nucleotides, the CDR3 is TGTGCCAGCAGTTTAACAGGGGGCTGGGAGACCCAGTACTTC. It translates to CASSLTGGWETQYF.

With respect to this clone: This same CDR3 is encoded by further DNA sequences in the sample. This chain connects TRBV27 to TRBJ1-5; 8 nucleotides agree with TRBD1. Trimming removed 6 bases from V and 4 bases from J; junction bases left unmatched: 8. CDR1 and CDR2 (germline): MNHEY, SMNVEV (reference sequence). The CDR3 runs to 15 residues. The DNA for the CDR3 is TGTGCCAGCAGATCCATTACAGGGGGGAATCAGCCCCAGCATTTT. Protein sequence: CASRSITGGNQPQHF.

The genes are TRBV27 and TRBJ2-1; a weak D match, TRBD1 (6 bases). Germline CDR1 is MNHEY and CDR2 is SMNVEV (reference sequence). Between the trimmed V and J ends, which lost 6 bases and 2 bases, there was a span of 17 bases. This CDR3 has 16 residues. CDR3 loop: CASSTTGLGPYNEQFF. The CDR3 DNA reads TGTGCCAGCAGCACGACAGGTTTGGGACCCTACAATGAGCAGTTCTTC.

J is TRBJ2-7 and V is TRBV5-6; TRBD2 matches 8 bases. The CDR3 runs to 12 residues. Losses at the gene ends were 5 bases for V and 7 bases for J; bases not matched to a gene: 5. The germline gives CDR1 SGHDT, CDR2 YYEEEE. CDR3 amino acids: CASSPGGGEQYF. In DNA form, the CDR3 reads TGTGCCAGCAGTCCGGGGGGGGGTGAGCAGTACTTC.